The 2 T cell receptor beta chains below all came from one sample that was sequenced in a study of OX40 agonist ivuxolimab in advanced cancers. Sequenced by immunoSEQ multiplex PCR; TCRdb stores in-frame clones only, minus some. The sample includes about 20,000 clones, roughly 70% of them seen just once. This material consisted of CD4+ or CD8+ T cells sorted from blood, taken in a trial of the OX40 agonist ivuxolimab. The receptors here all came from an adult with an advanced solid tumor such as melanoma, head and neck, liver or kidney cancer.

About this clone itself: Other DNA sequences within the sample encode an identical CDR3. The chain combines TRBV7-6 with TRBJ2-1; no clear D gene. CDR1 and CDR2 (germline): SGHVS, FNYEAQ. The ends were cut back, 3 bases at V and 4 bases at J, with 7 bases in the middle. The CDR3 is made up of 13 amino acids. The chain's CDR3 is CASSLGLYNEQFF. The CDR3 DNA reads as TGTGCCAGCAGCTTGGGCCTATACAATGAGCAGTTCTTC.

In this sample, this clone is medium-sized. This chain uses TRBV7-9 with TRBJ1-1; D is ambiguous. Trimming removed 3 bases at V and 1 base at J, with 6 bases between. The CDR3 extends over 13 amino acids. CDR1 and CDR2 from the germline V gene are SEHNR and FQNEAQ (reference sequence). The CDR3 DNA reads TGTGCCAGCAGCTTTCGGCAGAACACTGAAGCTTTCTTT. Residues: CASSFRQNTEAFF.